These T cell receptor beta chains were read from a single sample in a study of blood T cell repertoires in COVID-19. The assay was immunoSEQ multiplex PCR, and TCRdb's table has in-frame clones only and misses some. The profile shows about 140,000 clones, over 60% of them singletons. The specimen was peripheral blood. Receptor source: a woman aged 80 or over with active or convalescent COVID-19. The CDR3 runs from the conserved cysteine through the conserved F or W. A D gene is named only where the DNA matches it firmly. Not every row has a clone size; where given, it reads once, few, many or a size class.

d_call,j_call,clone_size,v_call,cdr3_aa,cdr3_nt
-,TRBJ2-5,-,TRBV12-3/TRBV12-4,CASSPSLQETQYF,TGTGCCAGCAGCCCTTCACTCCAAGAGACCCAGTACTTC
-,TRBJ2-5,-,TRBV7-2,CASSRGRQGSGAQYF,TGTGCCAGCAGCCGCGGACGACAGGGTTCGGGGGCCCAGTACTTC
TRBD1,TRBJ2-7,once,TRBV7-9,CASSTGQGNYEQYF,TGTGCCAGCAGCACGGGACAGGGGAACTACGAGCAGTACTTC
TRBD1,TRBJ1-2,-,TRBV2,CASRRDRVGNYGYTF,TGTGCCAGCAGGCGCGACAGGGTAGGGAACTATGGCTACACCTTC
-,TRBJ1-3,-,TRBV6-1,CASSEAPGLISGNTIYF,TGTGCCAGCAGTGAAGCTCCGGGACTGATCTCTGGAAACACCATATATTTT
TRBD1,TRBJ1-1,-,TRBV7-2,CASSFPTGEGTEAFF,TGTGCCAGCAGCTTCCCGACAGGGGAGGGCACTGAAGCTTTCTTT
-,TRBJ1-2,-,TRBV12-3/TRBV12-4,CASSLSEYGYTF,TGTGCCAGCAGTTTAAGCGAATATGGCTACACCTTC
-,TRBJ2-5,-,TRBV3-1/TRBV3-2,CASSQGARVAQYF,TGTGCCAGCAGCCAGGGGGCTAGAGTAGCCCAGTACTTC
-,TRBJ2-1,few,TRBV7-2,CASSFDASRDEQFF,TGTGCCAGCAGCTTCGACGCTAGTCGGGATGAGCAGTTCTTC
-,TRBJ1-2,-,TRBV15,CATSREMWAGVEGYTF,TGTGCCACCAGCAGAGAAATGTGGGCAGGGGTTGAAGGCTACACCTTT
TRBD1,TRBJ2-2,once,TRBV11-2,CASTVMGQGVSGELFF,TGTGCCAGCACCGTGATGGGACAGGGGGTATCCGGGGAGCTGTTTTTT
TRBD2,TRBJ2-1,-,TRBV5-4,CASSLAGGRHHEQFF,TGTGCCAGCAGCTTAGCGGGGGGGCGTCACCATGAGCAGTTCTTC
-,TRBJ2-2,many,TRBV4-3,CASSRNRVPGELFF,TGCGCCAGCAGCCGAAACAGGGTCCCCGGGGAGCTGTTTTTT
TRBD2,TRBJ2-3,-,TRBV27,CASSFYSGGTDTQYF,TGTGCCAGCAGTTTCTATAGCGGGGGCACAGATACGCAGTATTTT
-,TRBJ2-5,-,TRBV4-1,CASSQERRGETQYF,TGCGCCAGCAGCCAAGAGCGAAGGGGGGAGACCCAGTACTTC
-,TRBJ1-2,once,TRBV11-1,CASSFSGIGNYGYTF,TGTGCCAGCAGCTTTTCGGGGATCGGGAACTATGGCTACACCTTC
-,TRBJ2-1,-,TRBV24-1,CATSDSAGSSYNEQFF,TGTGCCACCAGTGATTCCGCAGGGTCTAGCTACAATGAGCAGTTCTTC
-,TRBJ2-1,-,TRBV14,CASSRDRQPFDEQFF,TGTGCCAGCAGCCGGGATAGACAGCCCTTCGATGAGCAGTTCTTC
TRBD2,TRBJ2-1,-,TRBV5-1,CASSGLTAGGSSYNEQFF,TGCGCCAGCAGCGGACTCACAGCGGGGGGGAGCTCCTACAATGAGCAGTTCTTC
-,TRBJ2-1,-,TRBV18,CASSLTEISYNEQFF,TGTGCCAGCTCACTGACAGAAATCTCCTACAATGAGCAGTTCTTC
-,TRBJ1-6,-,TRBV2,CASGGDNSPLHF,TGTGCCAGCGGCGGGGATAATTCACCCCTCCACTTT
TRBD1,TRBJ1-3,-,TRBV20-1,CSASAGTGPGNTIYF,TGCAGTGCTAGTGCCGGGACAGGGCCCGGAAACACCATATATTTT
-,TRBJ2-5,-,TRBV21-1,CASSKAQDQETQYF,TGTGCCAGCAGCAAAGCTCAGGACCAAGAGACCCAGTACTTC
TRBD2,TRBJ2-7,-,TRBV11-2,CASTRQRLAGTYEQYF,TGTGCCAGCACCCGACAAAGACTAGCGGGGACATACGAGCAGTACTTC
TRBD1,TRBJ1-2,-,TRBV7-2,CASSLSITLTGTGLHYTF,TGTGCCAGCAGCTTATCGATAACCCTTACCGGGACAGGGTTGCACTACACCTTC
-,TRBJ2-5,-,TRBV5-4,CASSQQRGVETQYF,TGTGCCAGCAGCCAGCAAAGGGGTGTAGAGACCCAGTACTTC
-,TRBJ2-1,-,TRBV6-5,CASSSQGFSYNEQFF,TGTGCCAGCAGTTCACAGGGTTTTTCCTACAATGAGCAGTTCTTC
TRBD2,TRBJ2-7,few,TRBV6-5,CASIQKGGVPQYF,TGTGCCAGCATCCAAAAGGGAGGGGTACCGCAGTACTTC
-,TRBJ1-5,few,TRBV5-5,CASSLRPTQQGSNQPQHF,TGTGCCAGCAGCTTGCGGCCGACGCAGCAGGGTAGCAATCAGCCCCAGCATTTT
-,TRBJ2-7,-,TRBV4-1,CASSQASSATYEQYF,TGCGCCAGCAGCCAAGCCTCCAGCGCGACCTACGAGCAGTACTTC
-,TRBJ1-3,-,TRBV30,CAWNTGIGNTIYF,TGTGCCTGGAATACAGGGATCGGAAACACCATATATTTT
-,TRBJ2-7,-,TRBV5-1,CASSSQGNEQYF,TGCGCCAGCAGCTCCCAGGGGAACGAGCAGTACTTC
-,TRBJ1-2,-,TRBV7-2,CASSLIIGQSYGYTF,TGTGCCAGCAGCTTAATAATAGGACAGTCATATGGCTACACCTTC
TRBD2,TRBJ2-1,-,TRBV14,CASSQVAGAGRPYNEQFF,TGTGCCAGCAGCCAAGTTGCGGGAGCGGGCCGCCCCTACAATGAGCAGTTCTTC
TRBD1,TRBJ2-1,-,TRBV6-4,CASSLGQGGGNEQFF,TGTGCCAGCAGTCTTGGACAGGGCGGCGGCAATGAGCAGTTCTTC
TRBD2,TRBJ2-1,-,TRBV4-2,CASRTIGLAGGLNEQFF,TGTGCCAGCAGGACGATAGGGCTAGCGGGGGGCCTAAATGAGCAGTTCTTC
TRBD2,TRBJ2-1,-,TRBV5-1,CASTKSGRGFYEQFF,TGCGCCAGCACCAAGAGCGGGAGGGGTTTCTATGAGCAGTTCTTC
TRBD1,TRBJ2-5,-,TRBV5-6,CASSSIPGQRKETQYF,TGTGCCAGCAGCTCCATCCCGGGACAGAGGAAAGAGACCCAGTACTTC
-,TRBJ2-5,-,TRBV10-2,CASSESRSGVRETQYF,TGCGCCAGCAGTGAGTCGCGCTCGGGGGTTCGGGAGACCCAGTACTTC
TRBD1,TRBJ1-5,few,TRBV6-2/TRBV6-3,CASSLPTGEFQPQHF,TGTGCCAGCAGCCTCCCGACAGGGGAGTTTCAGCCCCAGCATTTT
-,TRBJ1-1,once,TRBV24-1,CATSDHTGVAFF,TGTGCCACCAGTGATCACACGGGGGTGGCTTTCTTT
-,TRBJ1-4,-,TRBV30,CAWRWGGGEKLFF,TGTGCCTGGAGGTGGGGGGGTGGTGAAAAACTGTTTTTT
-,TRBJ2-1,many,TRBV27,CASSRDWTQVSYNEQFF,TGTGCCAGCAGCCGGGACTGGACTCAAGTCTCCTACAATGAGCAGTTCTTC
TRBD1,TRBJ2-7,few,TRBV7-8,CASSPRTGFYEQYF,TGTGCCAGCAGCCCCAGGACAGGGTTCTACGAGCAGTACTTC
TRBD1,TRBJ1-3,once,TRBV5-4,CASSDRGAGNTIYF,TGTGCCAGCAGCGACAGGGGCGCTGGAAACACCATATATTTT
TRBD1,TRBJ2-3,few,TRBV6-2/TRBV6-3,CASSTGGLDTQYF,TGTGCCAGCAGTACAGGGGGGCTTGATACGCAGTATTTT
TRBD1,TRBJ1-2,-,TRBV18,CASSPRQGAANYGYTF,TGTGCCAGCTCACCGAGACAGGGGGCTGCTAACTATGGCTACACCTTC
-,TRBJ1-6,-,TRBV11-2,CASSLVGQGRSPLHF,TGTGCCAGCAGCTTAGTAGGTCAGGGTCGGTCACCCCTCCACTTT
-,TRBJ2-3,-,TRBV11-3,CASSLGGKVADTQYF,TGTGCCAGCAGCTTAGGAGGGAAGGTCGCAGATACGCAGTATTTT
TRBD1,TRBJ2-7,once,TRBV27,CASSLTTGISYEQYF,TGTGCCAGCAGTTTAACGACAGGGATCTCCTACGAGCAGTACTTC
-,TRBJ2-3,-,TRBV7-2,CASSVFAGQTDTQYF,TGTGCCAGCAGCGTTTTCGCGGGGCAGACAGATACGCAGTATTTT
TRBD1,TRBJ1-5,once,TRBV7-8,CASTDGQGGQPQHF,TGTGCCAGCACCGACGGACAGGGCGGCCAGCCCCAGCATTTT
TRBD2,TRBJ2-3,-,TRBV28,CASSFISGGGTQYF,TGTGCCAGCAGTTTTATTAGCGGGGGGGGTACGCAGTATTTT
TRBD1,TRBJ2-2,-,TRBV6-5,CASSWGQRSGELFF,TGTGCCAGCAGTTGGGGACAGCGCTCCGGGGAGCTGTTTTTT
-,TRBJ1-2,few,TRBV2,CASAIGRDIYGYTF,TGTGCCAGCGCAATAGGCCGGGACATTTATGGCTACACCTTC
TRBD1,TRBJ1-1,-,TRBV3-1/TRBV3-2,CASSLRTAGQGLNTEAFF,TGTGCCAGCAGCCTGCGAACAGCCGGACAGGGTTTGAACACTGAAGCTTTCTTT
-,TRBJ1-5,-,TRBV19,CASRGSWNQPQHF,TGTGCCAGTAGGGGCAGTTGGAATCAGCCCCAGCATTTT
-,TRBJ1-5,-,TRBV27,CASSPINQPQHF,TGTGCCAGCAGTCCTATAAATCAGCCCCAGCATTTT
-,TRBJ1-4,few,TRBV30,CAWSVLVSEKLFF,TGTGCCTGGAGTGTACTAGTGTCTGAAAAACTGTTTTTT